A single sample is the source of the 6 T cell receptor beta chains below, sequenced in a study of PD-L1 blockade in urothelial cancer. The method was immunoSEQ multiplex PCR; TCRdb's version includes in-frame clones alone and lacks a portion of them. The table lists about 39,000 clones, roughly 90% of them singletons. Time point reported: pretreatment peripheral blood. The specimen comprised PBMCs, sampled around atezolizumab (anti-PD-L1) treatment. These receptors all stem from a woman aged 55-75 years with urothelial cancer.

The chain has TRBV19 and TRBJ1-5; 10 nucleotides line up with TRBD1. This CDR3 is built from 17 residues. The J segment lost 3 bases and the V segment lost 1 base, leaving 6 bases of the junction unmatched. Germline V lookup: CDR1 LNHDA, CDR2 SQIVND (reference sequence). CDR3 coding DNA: TGTGCCAGTAGTATAGCTGGGACAGGGGTGATCAATCAGCCCCAGCATTTT. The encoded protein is CASSIAGTGVINQPQHF.

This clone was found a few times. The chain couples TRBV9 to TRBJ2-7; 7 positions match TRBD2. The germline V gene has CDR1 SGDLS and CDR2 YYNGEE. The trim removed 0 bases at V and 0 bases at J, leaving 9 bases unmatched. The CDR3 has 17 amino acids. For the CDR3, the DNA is TGTGCCAGCAGCGTAGGTCCCCTTAGCGGGTTCTCCTACGAGCAGTACTTC. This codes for CASSVGPLSGFSYEQYF.

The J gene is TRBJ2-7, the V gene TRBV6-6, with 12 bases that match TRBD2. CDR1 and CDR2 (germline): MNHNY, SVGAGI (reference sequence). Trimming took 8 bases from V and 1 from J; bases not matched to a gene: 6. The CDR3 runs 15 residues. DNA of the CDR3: TGTGCCAGCTCCTCGACTAGCGGGAGTTCCTACGAGCAGTACTTC. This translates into CASSSTSGSSYEQYF.

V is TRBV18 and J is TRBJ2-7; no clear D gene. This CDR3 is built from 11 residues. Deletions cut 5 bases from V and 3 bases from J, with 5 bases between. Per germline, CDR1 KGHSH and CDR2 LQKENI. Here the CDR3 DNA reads TGTGCCAGCTCAAACAGCTACGAGCAGTACTTC. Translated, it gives CASSNSYEQYF.

The CDR3 spells CASSVYPGVADRGDTQYF. The CDR3 region has the DNA TGTGCCAGCAGCGTATACCCTGGTGTAGCGGATAGAGGAGATACGCAGTATTTT. The V and J genes are TRBV9 and TRBJ2-3; perhaps TRBD2 as D (6 bases). Germline values: CDR1 SGDLS, CDR2 YYNGEE. CDR3 length: 18 amino acids. V lost 1 base and J 5 bases, leaving 23 bases between the germline ends. The full variable domain, rest sourced from reference TRBV9 and TRBJ2-3, is DSGVTQTPKHLITATGQRVTLRCSPRSGDLSVYWYQQSLDQGLQFLIQYYNGEERAKGNILERFSAQQFPDLHSELNLSSLELGDSALYFCASSVYPGVADRGDTQYFGPGTRLTVL.

The CDR3 loop reads CAIRAGEYSNQPQHF. CDR3 nucleotide sequence: TGTGCCATCAGAGCAGGGGAATATAGCAATCAGCCCCAGCATTTT. The rearrangement joins TRBV10-3 to TRBJ1-5; possibly TRBD1 for D (6 bases). The V gene's germline CDR1 is ENHRY and CDR2 SYGVKD. The CDR3 length is 15 residues. V was pared by 6 bases and J by 0 bases, with 12 bases between.